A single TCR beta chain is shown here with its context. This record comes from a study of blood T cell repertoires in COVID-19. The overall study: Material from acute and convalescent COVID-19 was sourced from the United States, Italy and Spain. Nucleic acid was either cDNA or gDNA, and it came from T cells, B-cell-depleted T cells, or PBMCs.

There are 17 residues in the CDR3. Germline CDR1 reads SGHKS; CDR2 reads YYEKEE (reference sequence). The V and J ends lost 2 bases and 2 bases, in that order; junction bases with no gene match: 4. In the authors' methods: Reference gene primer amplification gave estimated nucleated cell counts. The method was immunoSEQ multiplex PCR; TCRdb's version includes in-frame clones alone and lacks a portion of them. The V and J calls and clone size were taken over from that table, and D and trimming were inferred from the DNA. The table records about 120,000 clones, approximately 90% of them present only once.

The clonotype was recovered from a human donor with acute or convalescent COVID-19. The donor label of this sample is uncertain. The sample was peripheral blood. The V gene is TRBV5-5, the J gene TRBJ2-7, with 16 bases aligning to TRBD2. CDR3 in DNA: TGTGCCAGCAGCTTAGGGACTAGCGGGAGGGTAACCTACGAGCAGTACTTC. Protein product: CASSLGTSGRVTYEQYF.